A selection of T cell receptor beta chains follows, all from one sample in a study of tumor and adjacent non-tumor tissue in lung cancer. TCRdb re-called the multiplex PCR reads with MiXCR, one entry per CDR3 protein. The sample contains under 95,000 distinct CDR3 sequences, roughly three fifths of which appear only once. The source material was lung tumor tissue. The receptors come from a man in his sixties or seventies with non-small cell lung cancer. Both conserved end residues are part of each CDR3. D genes are given only for firm matches. Not all rows give a size; the values are once, few, many and, for expanded clones, a class.

J gene | CDR3 length | V gene | clone size | D gene | CDR3 DNA | CDR3 protein
TRBJ1-5 | 16 | TRBV4-1 | - | - | TGCGCCAGTAGTCAAGAACAGACGTCCCTTCGTCAGCCCCAGAATTTT | CASSQEQTSLRQPQNF
TRBJ2-5 | 13 | TRBV7-9 | few | - | TGTGCCAGCAGCCGACCTGGGGGAGAGACCCAGTACTTC | CASSRPGGETQYF
TRBJ1-2 | 14 | TRBV12-3/TRBV12-4 | - | - | TGTGCTAGCACTCCCCGAGGAGGGTCGCGTGGCTACACCTTC | CASTPRGGSRGYTF
TRBJ1-5 | 16 | TRBV6-6 | many | - | TGTGCCAGCAGACCACAGGGATTTGGGCACAATCAGCCCCAGCATTTT | CASRPQGFGHNQPQHF
TRBJ2-7 | 12 | TRBV11-2 | once | - | TGTGCCAGCAGCCTCCTCGTTGGAGCGCCATACTTC | CASSLLVGAPYF
TRBJ1-2 | 12 | TRBV5-6 | many | - | TGTGCCAGCAGCTTATTCGAGGAAAGCTACACCTTC | CASSLFEESYTF
TRBJ2-4 | 13 | TRBV30 | - | - | TGTGCCTGGAGTGTAGACGGGTGGAACATTCAGTACTTC | CAWSVDGWNIQYF
TRBJ2-1 | 15 | TRBV7-3 | - | - | TGTGCCAGCAACACCGACGGGCAAGCCTACAATGAGCAGTTCTTC | CASNTDGQAYNEQFF
TRBJ2-3 | 17 | TRBV4-1 | - | TRBD1 | TGCGCCAGCAGCCAAGCCGGGACAGGGGGAAAGACAGATACGCAGTATTTT | CASSQAGTGGKTDTQYF
TRBJ2-4 | 14 | TRBV5-1 | - | TRBD1 | TGCGCCAGCAGCCTGGGACAGGGGATGGACATTCAGTACTTC | CASSLGQGMDIQYF
TRBJ2-5 | 15 | TRBV11-1 | few | TRBD1 | TGTGCCAGCAGCCCCCGGGACAGGGCCTTTGAGGCCCAGTACTTC | CASSPRDRAFEAQYF
TRBJ2-7 | 14 | TRBV10-3 | - | - | TGTGCCATCAGCGGGGCAGGGGTGGTCTACAAGCAATACTTC | CAISGAGVVYKQYF
TRBJ2-3 | 12 | TRBV6-1 | - | - | TGTACCAGCAGTGAAGGAGCGGCTACGCAGTATTTT | CTSSEGAATQYF
TRBJ1-1 | 13 | TRBV30 | many | TRBD1 | TGTGCCCTTCGGAGACAGGGAGGAACTGAAGCTTTCTTT | CALRRQGGTEAFF
TRBJ1-1 | 11 | TRBV20-1 | - | - | TGCAGTGTTAGGAGGGATACAGGAGCTTTCTTT | CSVRRDTGAFF
TRBJ2-7 | 13 | TRBV28 | few | - | TGTGCCAGCAACGGCGGTGCGGGCGACGAGCAGTACTTC | CASNGGAGDEQYF
TRBJ2-5 | 14 | TRBV20-1 | - | TRBD2 | TGTAGTGCTACTGGCCTAGCGGGTTGGGAGAACCAGTACTTC | CSATGLAGWENQYF
TRBJ2-7 | 14 | TRBV6-2/TRBV6-3 | many | - | TGTGCCAGCAGTTTTGGGCCGCGGAAGGACGAGCAGTACTTC | CASSFGPRKDEQYF
TRBJ2-5 | 15 | TRBV11-2 | - | - | TGTGCCAGCAGCCTAGGTCAGGACTACCAAGAGACCCAGTGCTTC | CASSLGQDYQETQCF
TRBJ1-1 | 13 | TRBV7-6 | - | - | TGTGCCAGCAGCTTAGTCCGGGACACTGAAGCTTTCTTT | CASSLVRDTEAFF
TRBJ2-3 | 16 | TRBV6-5 | many | TRBD2 | TGTGCCAGCAGTTACGAGCGGGAGATCAAGACAGATACGCAGTATTTT | CASSYEREIKTDTQYF
TRBJ2-7 | 14 | TRBV11-2 | - | - | TGTGCCAGCAGCCTCAGGGTGGGAAGGTACGAGCAGTACTTC | CASSLRVGRYEQYF
TRBJ1-3 | 14 | TRBV6-1 | once | TRBD1 | TGTGCCAGCAATCCCGACAGGGCTGGAAACGCCATATATTTT | CASNPDRAGNAIYF